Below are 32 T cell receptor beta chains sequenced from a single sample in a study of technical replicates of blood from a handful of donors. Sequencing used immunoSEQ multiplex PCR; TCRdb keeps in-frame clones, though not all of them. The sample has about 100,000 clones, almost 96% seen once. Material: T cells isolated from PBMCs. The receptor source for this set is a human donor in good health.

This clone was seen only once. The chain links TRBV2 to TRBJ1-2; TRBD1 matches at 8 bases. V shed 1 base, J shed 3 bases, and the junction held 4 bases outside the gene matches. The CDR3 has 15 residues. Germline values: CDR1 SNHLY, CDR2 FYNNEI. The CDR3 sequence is CASSEGQGIHYGYTF. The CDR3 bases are TGTGCCAGCAGTGAAGGACAGGGGATCCACTATGGCTACACCTTC.

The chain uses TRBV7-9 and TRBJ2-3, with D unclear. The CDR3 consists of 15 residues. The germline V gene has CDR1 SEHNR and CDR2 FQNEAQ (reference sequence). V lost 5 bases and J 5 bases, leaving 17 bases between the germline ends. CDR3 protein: CASSPPRPGGDTQYF. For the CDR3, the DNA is TGTGCCAGCAGCCCTCCCCGACCCGGCGGAGATACGCAGTATTTT.

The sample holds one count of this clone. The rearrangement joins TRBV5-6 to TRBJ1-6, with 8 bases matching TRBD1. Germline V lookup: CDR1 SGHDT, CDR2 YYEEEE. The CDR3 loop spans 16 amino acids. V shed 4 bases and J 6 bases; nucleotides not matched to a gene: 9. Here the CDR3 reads CASSESGTGSNSPLHF. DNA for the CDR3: TGTGCCAGCAGCGAGTCCGGGACAGGCTCTAATTCACCCCTCCACTTT.

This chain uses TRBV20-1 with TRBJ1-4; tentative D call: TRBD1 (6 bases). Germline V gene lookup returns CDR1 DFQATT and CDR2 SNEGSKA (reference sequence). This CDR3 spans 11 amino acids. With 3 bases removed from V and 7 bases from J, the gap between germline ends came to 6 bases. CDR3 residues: CSARDSEKLFF. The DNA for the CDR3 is TGCAGTGCTAGGGACAGTGAAAAACTGTTTTTT.

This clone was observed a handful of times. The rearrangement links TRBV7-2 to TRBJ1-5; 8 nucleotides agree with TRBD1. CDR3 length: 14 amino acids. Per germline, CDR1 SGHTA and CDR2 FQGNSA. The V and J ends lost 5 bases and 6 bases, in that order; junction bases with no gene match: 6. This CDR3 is CASSPRTGTQPQHF. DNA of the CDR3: TGTGCCAGCAGCCCGCGGACAGGGACTCAGCCCCAGCATTTT.

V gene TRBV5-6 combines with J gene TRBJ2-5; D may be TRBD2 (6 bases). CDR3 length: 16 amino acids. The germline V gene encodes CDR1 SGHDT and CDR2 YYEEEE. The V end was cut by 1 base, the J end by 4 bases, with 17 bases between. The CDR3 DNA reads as TGTGCCAGCAGCTTGTTCAGCGGAGCGGAGGGAGAGACCCAGTACTTC. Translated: CASSLFSGAEGETQYF. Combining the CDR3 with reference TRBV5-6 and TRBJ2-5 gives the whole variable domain DAGVTQSPTHLIKTRGQQVTLRCSPKSGHDTVSWYQQALGQGPQFIFQYYEEEERQRGNFPDRFSGHQFPNYSSELNVNALLLGDSALYLCASSLFSGAEGETQYFGPGTRLLVL.

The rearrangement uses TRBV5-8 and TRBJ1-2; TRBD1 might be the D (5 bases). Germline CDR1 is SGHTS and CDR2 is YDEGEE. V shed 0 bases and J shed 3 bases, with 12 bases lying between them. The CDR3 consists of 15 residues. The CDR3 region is CASSLGSGLDYGYTF. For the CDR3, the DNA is TGTGCCAGCAGCTTGGGCTCAGGGTTGGACTATGGCTACACCTTC.

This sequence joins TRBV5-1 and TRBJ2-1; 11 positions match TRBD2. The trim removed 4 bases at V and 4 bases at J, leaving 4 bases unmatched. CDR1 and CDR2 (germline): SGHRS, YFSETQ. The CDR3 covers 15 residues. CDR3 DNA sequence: TGCGCCAGCAGCCCCGGGACTAGCGGTTACAATGAGCAGTTCTTC. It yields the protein CASSPGTSGYNEQFF.

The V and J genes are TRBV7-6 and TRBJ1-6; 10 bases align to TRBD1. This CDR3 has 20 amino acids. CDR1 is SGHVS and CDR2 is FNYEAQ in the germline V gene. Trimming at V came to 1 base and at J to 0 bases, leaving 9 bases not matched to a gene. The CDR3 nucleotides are TGTGCCAGCAGCTTAGTATTTGCGACAGGGGGCTCCTCCTATAATTCACCCCTCCACTTT. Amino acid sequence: CASSLVFATGGSSYNSPLHF.

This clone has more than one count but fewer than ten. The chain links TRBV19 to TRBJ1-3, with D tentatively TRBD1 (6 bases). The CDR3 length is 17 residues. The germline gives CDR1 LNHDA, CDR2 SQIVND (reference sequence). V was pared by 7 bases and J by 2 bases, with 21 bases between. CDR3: CASTPRAGAFTGNTIYF. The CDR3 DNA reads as TGTGCCAGTACCCCCCGGGCGGGGGCGTTTACTGGAAACACCATATATTTT.

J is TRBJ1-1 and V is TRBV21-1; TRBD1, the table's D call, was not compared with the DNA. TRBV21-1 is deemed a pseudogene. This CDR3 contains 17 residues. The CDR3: CASSKGYLEGQHTEAFF. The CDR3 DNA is TGTGCCAGCAGCAAAGGTTACCTCGAGGGACAACACACTGAAGCTTTCTTT.

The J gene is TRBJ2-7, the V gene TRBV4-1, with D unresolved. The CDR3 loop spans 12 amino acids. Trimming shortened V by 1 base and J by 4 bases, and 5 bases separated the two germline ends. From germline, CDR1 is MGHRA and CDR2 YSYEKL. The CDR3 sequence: CASSQGEYEQYF. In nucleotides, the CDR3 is TGCGCCAGCAGCCAAGGAGAGTACGAGCAGTACTTC.

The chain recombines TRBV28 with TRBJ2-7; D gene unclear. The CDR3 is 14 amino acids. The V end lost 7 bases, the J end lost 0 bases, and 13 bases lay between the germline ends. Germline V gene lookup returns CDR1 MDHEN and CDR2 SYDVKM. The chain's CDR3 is CASTTEQSSYEQYF. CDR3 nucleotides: TGTGCCAGCACAACGGAGCAGAGCTCCTACGAGCAGTACTTC.

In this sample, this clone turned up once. This CDR3 is CAITPSGLQETQYF. The CDR3 DNA reads TGTGCTATTACCCCGAGCGGGCTCCAAGAGACCCAGTACTTC. This rearrangement joins TRBV10-3 to TRBJ2-5; the D gene is possibly TRBD2 (6 bases). The CDR3 covers 14 residues. Germline lookup yields CDR1 ENHRY and CDR2 SYGVKD.

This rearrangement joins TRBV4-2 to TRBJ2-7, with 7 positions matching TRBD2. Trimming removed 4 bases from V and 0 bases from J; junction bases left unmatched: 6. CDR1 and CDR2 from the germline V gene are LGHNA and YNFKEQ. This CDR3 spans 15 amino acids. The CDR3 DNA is TGTGCCAGCAGCCCCGAATGGACTAGCTCCTACGAGCAGTACTTC. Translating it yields CASSPEWTSSYEQYF.

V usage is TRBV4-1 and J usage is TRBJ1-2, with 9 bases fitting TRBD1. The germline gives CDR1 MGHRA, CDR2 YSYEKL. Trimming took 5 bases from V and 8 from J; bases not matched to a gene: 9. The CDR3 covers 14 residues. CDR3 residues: CASSYRTGVDGYTF. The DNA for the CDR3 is TGCGCCAGCAGCTATAGGACAGGGGTTGACGGCTACACCTTC.

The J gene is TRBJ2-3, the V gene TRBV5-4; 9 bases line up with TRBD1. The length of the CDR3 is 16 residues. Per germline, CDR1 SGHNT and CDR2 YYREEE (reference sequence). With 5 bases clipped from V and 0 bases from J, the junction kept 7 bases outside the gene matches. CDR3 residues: CASRGDRGTSTDTQYF. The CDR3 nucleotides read TGTGCCAGCAGGGGTGACAGGGGGACCAGCACAGATACGCAGTATTTT.

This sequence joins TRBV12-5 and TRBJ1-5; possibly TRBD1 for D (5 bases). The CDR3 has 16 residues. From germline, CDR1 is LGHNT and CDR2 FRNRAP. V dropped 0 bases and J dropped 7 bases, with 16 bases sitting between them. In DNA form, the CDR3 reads TGTGCTAGTGGTTTGGTAAGTGGGGGGGTCAGACAGCCCCAGCATTTT. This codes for CASGLVSGGVRQPQHF.

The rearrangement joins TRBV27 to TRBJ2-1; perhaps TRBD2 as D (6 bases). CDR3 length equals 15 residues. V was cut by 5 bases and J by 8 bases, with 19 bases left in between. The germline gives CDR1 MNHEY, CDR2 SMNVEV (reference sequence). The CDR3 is CASSEDRDLGYEQFF. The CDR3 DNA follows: TGTGCCAGCAGTGAAGATCGGGACTTGGGGTATGAGCAGTTCTTC.

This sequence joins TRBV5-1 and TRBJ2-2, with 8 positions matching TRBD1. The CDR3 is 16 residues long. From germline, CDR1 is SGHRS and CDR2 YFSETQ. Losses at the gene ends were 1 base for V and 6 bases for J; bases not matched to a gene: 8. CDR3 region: CASSLKLQGGSGELFF. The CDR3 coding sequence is TGCGCCAGCAGCTTGAAGCTACAGGGGGGATCCGGGGAGCTGTTTTTT.

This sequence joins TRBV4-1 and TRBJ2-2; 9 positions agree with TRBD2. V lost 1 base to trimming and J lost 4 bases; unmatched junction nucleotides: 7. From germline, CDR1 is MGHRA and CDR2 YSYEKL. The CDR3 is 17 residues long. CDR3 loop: CASSQVGSGRFTGELFF. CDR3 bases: TGCGCCAGCAGCCAAGTGGGTAGCGGGAGATTCACCGGGGAGCTGTTTTTT.

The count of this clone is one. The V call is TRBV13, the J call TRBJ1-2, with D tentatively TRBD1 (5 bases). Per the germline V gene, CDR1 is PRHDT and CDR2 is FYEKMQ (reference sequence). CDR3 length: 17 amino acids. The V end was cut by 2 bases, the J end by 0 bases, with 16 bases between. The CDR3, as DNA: TGTGCCAGCAGCTTAATCTTGAGGTCAGGGCCTAACTATGGCTACACCTTC. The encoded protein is CASSLILRSGPNYGYTF.

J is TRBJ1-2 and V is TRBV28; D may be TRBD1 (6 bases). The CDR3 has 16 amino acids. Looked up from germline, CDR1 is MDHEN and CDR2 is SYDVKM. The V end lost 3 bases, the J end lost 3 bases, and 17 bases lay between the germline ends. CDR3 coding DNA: TGTGCCAGCAGTTTTTATCTCCTACAGGGTTACTATGGCTACACCTTC. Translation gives CASSFYLLQGYYGYTF.

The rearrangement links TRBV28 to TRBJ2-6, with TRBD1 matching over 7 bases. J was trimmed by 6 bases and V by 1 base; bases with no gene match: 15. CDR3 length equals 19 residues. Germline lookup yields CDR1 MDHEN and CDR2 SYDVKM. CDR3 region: CASSLFYPGEGAKANVLTF. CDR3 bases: TGTGCCAGCAGTTTATTCTACCCTGGCGAGGGGGCGAAGGCCAACGTCCTGACTTTC.

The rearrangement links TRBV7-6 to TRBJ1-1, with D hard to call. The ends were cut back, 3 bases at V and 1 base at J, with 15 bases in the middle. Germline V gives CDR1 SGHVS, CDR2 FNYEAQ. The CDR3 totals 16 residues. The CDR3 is CASSLALGGGNTEAFF. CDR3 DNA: TGTGCCAGCAGCTTGGCCCTTGGTGGCGGGAACACTGAAGCTTTCTTT.

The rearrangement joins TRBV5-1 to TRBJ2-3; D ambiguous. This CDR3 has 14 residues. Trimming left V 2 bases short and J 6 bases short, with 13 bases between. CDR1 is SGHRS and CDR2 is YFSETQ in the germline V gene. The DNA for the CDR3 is TGCGCCAGCAGCTTAGCGTCATTCGAGGATACGCAGTATTTT. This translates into CASSLASFEDTQYF.

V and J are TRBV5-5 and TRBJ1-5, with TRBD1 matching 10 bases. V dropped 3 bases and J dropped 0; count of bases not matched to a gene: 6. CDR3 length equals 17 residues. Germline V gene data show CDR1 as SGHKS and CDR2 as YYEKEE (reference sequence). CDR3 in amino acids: CASSSGQGGYSNQPQHF. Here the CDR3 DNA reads TGTGCCAGCAGCTCCGGACAGGGGGGTTATAGCAATCAGCCCCAGCATTTT.

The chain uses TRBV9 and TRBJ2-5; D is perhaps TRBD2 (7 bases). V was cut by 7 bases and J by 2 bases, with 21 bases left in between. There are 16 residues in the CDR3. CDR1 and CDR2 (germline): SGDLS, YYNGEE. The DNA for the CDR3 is TGTGCCAGCTCAGGGGCCCCTTGGGGGGGTCAAGAGACCCAGTACTTC. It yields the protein CASSGAPWGGQETQYF.

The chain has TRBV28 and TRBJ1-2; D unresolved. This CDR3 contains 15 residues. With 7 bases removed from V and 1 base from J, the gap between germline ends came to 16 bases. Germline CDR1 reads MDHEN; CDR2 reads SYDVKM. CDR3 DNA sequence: TGTGCCAGCACTCCTTCTGGCCGAATTAACTATGGCTACACCTTC. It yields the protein CASTPSGRINYGYTF.

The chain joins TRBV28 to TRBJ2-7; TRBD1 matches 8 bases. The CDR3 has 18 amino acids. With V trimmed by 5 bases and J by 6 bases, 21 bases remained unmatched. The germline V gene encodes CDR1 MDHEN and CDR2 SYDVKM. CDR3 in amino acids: CASSPTHIRTGSGAEQYF. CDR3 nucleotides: TGTGCCAGCAGTCCCACTCACATCCGGACAGGGAGCGGTGCCGAGCAGTACTTC.

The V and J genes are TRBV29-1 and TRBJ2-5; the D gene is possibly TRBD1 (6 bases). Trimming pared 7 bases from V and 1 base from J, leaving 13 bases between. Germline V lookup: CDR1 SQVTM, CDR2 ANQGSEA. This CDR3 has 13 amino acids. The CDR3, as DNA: TGCAGCGCTGACAGGCAGAGCCAAGAGACCCAGTACTTC. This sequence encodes CSADRQSQETQYF.

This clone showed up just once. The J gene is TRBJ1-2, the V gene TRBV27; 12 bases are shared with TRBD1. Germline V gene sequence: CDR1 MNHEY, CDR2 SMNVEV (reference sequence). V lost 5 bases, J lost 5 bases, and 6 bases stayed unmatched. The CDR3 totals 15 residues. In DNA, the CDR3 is TGTGCCAGCAGTCCAGGGACAGGGGGCGGGTATGGCTACACCTTC. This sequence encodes CASSPGTGGGYGYTF.